This TCR beta chain stems from a study of T cells after yellow fever vaccination (dated by TCRdb to the late 2010s). In the study overall: The SMART-Seq v4 Ultra Low Input RNA kit was used to prepare libraries from fractions with low cell numbers. To follow T-cell clones before and after primary and booster YFV17D yellow fever vaccination, bulk TCR alpha and beta repertoires were sequenced over time. The cohort comprised two healthy male donors, one aged 18 to 29 and one aged 30 to 40 years. Blood was collected at multiple timepoints before and after primary and secondary immunization, and bulk PBMC replicates and cell subsets were isolated.

The sample's treatment or condition label, in plain terms: live attenuated yellow fever vaccine strain. At every blood-draw timepoint, two biological replicates of bulk PBMCs were collected. PBMCs were isolated from peripheral blood using a standard Ficoll-Paque protocol. TriZol was used to extract RNA from bulk PBMCs, CD4 and CD8 fractions, and dextramer-positive and dextramer-negative fractions. Notes on this clonotype: Its cognate antigen has yet to be identified. No base-level quality is on record; no much larger clone is a single base apart.

TCR cDNA was synthesized by 5'RACE template switching, which introduced a universal primer site and unique molecular identifiers. cDNA synthesis was primed from both the TCR alpha and TCR beta constant segments. Libraries were amplified in two PCR steps, with sample barcodes and sequencing adapters added in the second step. Sequencing of the libraries was done on either Illumina HiSeq 2500 (2x100 bp) or NovaSeq (2x150 bp). In the authors' own workflow: Demultiplexing of reads and collapsing into UMI consensus sequences were performed with MIGEC, and V(D)J alignment was carried out with MiXCR. Using edgeR on replicate PBMC samples, clonotypes were called vaccine-responding if FDR was below 0.01 and the log2 fold change was above 5 up to day 15. CD4 or CD8 identity was assigned to each bulk clonotype according to whether the clonotype was present at higher abundance in the sequenced CD4 repertoire or the sequenced CD8 repertoire. In-frame beta chains were kept once TCRdb had trimmed the public reads at Q25 with fastp and called clones with MiXCR. Merged by CDR3 protein, the rows form single entries marked with the most common genes and DNA. TCRdb's processing, not the authors' own work, is the source of the V and J calls. The sample records hundreds of thousands of distinct CDR3 sequences, roughly 8.7% of which are singletons. The ten most abundant clones make up more than 15% of the sample.

Per the germline V gene, SGDLS is the CDR1 and YYNGEE is the CDR2. Trimming takes 2 bases from V and 8 bases from J, and the germline ends sit 16 bases apart. Including the terminal cysteine and phenylalanine, the CDR3 comprises 14 residues. CDR3 DNA is the only sequence kept; it has 42 bases, read in frame from the first base. Overall study results and their limits: Because the study included only a couple of donors, the extent to which the findings can be generalized is limited. After the booster, most of the clones that had expanded following primary vaccination were detected again (96% of CD4 and roughly 90% of CD8), which suggests that memory was broadly maintained. A small share of clonotypes occurred in both CD4 and CD8 compartments, likely arising from convergent recombination. Compared with the primary T-cell response, the secondary T-cell response was weaker but faster, peaking on day 5 rather than day 15. Because abundant contaminating clonotypes from the bulk population could be contained in FACS-sorted repertoires, computational filtering was required.

This sequence originates from a young man who received the YFV17D yellow fever vaccine. This sequence uses TRBV9 and TRBJ1-2, with no D gene named confidently. Sequencing used PBMCs, obtained on the day of the first yellow fever vaccination. CDR3 sequence: CASSVGVEGEGYTF. The nucleotide sequence reads as follows: TGTGCCAGCAGCGTTGGAGTGGAGGGCGAGGGCTACACCTTC.